Listed here is a single T cell receptor (beta chain). Its specificity is unknown. The data are from a study of T-cell memory formation after mild COVID-19. The authors produced TCR alpha and TCR beta cDNA libraries with sample barcodes and UMIs by 5'RACE using constant-segment primers. TCRdb itself ran the 5' RACE reads through MiXCR, one entry per CDR3 protein. The table has 15,000 or so distinct CDR3 sequences, 23% seen once. Study observations and caveats: Chiefly within CM and EM were the contracting CD4+ clones; CD8+ ones were within EMRA. Unconfirmed was the SARS-CoV-2 specificity of second-wave clones that peaked on day 37. Certain responding clones were present in pre-infection memory, suggesting participation of cross-reactive memory.

The CDR3 sequence is 15 residues long. The V and J ends lost 6 bases and 3 bases respectively, with 18 bases between them. The V gene's germline CDR1 is SGHAT and CDR2 FQNNGV. The sequencing input was PBMCs or a T cell subset sorted from them (not recorded which). The genes are TRBV11-2 and TRBJ2-7, with a possible D match to TRBD2 (6 bases). This sequence originates from a man younger than 35 who had mild COVID-19 (a few samples of this study predate the infection). Cell type and time point are not known. The CDR3 nucleotides are TGTGCCAGCAGGACGACGGGACTGACTAACTACGAGCAGTACTTC. Translation gives CASRTTGLTNYEQYF.